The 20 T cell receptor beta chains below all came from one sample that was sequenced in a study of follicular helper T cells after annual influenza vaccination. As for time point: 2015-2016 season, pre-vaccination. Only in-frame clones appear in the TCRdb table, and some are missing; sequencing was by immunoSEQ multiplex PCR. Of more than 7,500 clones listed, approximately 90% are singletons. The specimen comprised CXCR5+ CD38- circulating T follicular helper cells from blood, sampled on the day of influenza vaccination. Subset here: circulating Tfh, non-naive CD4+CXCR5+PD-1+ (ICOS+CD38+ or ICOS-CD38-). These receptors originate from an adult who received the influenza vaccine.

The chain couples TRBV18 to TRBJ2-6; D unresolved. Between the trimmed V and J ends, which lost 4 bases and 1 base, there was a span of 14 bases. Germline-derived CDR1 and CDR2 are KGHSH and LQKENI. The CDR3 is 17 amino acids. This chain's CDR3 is CASSLVPIRSGANVLTF. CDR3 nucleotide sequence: TGTGCCAGCTCACTTGTGCCAATCCGATCTGGGGCCAACGTCCTGACTTTC.

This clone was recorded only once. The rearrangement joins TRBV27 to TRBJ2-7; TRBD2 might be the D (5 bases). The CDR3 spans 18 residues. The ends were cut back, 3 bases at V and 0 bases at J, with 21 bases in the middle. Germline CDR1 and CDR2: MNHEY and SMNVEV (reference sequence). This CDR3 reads CASSFTSPLRRSSYEQYF. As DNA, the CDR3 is TGTGCCAGCAGTTTTACCTCTCCCCTGCGGAGGAGCTCCTACGAGCAGTACTTC.

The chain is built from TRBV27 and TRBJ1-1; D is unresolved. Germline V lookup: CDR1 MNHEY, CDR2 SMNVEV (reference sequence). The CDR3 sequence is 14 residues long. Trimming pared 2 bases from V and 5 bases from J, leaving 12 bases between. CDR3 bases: TGTGCCAGCAGTTTAAGCGGAGGGATGACTGAAGCTTTCTTT. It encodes CASSLSGGMTEAFF.

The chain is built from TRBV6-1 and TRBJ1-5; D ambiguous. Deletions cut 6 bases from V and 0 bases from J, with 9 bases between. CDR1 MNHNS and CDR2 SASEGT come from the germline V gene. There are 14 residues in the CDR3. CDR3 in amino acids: CASSVHGSNQPQHF. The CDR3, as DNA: TGTGCCAGCAGCGTACACGGTAGCAATCAGCCCCAGCATTTT.

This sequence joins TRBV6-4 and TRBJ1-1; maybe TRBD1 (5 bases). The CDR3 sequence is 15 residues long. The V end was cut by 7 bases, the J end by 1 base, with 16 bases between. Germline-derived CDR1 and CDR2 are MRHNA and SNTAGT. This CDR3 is CASTYPSQENTEAFF. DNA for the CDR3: TGTGCCAGCACCTACCCCTCACAGGAGAACACTGAAGCTTTCTTT.

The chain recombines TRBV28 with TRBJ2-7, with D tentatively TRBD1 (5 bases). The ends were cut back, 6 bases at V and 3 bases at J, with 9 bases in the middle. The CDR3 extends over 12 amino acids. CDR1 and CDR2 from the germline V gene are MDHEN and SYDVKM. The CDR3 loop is CASRSTGYEQYF. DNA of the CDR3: TGTGCCAGCAGGTCCACAGGCTACGAGCAGTACTTC. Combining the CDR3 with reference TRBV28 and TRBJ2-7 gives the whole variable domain DVKVTQSSRYLVKRTGEKVFLECVQDMDHENMFWYRQDPGLGLRLIYFSYDVKMKEKGDIPEGYSVSREKKERFSLILESASTNQTSMYLCASRSTGYEQYFGPGTRLTVT.

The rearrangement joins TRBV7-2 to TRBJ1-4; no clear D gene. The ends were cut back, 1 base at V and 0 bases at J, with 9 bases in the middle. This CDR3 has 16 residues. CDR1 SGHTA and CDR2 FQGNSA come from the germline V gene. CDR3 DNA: TGTGCCAGCAGCTTAGAGCAGAGTGCAACTAATGAAAAACTGTTTTTT. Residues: CASSLEQSATNEKLFF.

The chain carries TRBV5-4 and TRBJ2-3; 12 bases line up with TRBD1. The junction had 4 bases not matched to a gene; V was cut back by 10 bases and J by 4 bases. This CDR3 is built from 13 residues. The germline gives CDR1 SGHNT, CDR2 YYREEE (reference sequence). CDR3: CAAGTGGSDTQYF. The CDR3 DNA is TGTGCCGCCGGGACAGGGGGCTCAGATACGCAGTATTTT. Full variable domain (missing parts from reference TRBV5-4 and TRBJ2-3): ETGVTQSPTHLIKTRGQQVTLRCSSQSGHNTVSWYQQALGQGPQFIFQYYREEENGRGNFPPRFSGLQFPNYSSELNVNALELDDSALYLCAAGTGGSDTQYFGPGTRLTVL.

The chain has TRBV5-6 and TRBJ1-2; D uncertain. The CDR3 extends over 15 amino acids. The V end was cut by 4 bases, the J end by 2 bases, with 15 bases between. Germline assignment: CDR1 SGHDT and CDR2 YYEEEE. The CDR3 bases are TGTGCCAGCAGCAGGGCCGACCTCCTGAACTATGGCTACACCTTC. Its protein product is CASSRADLLNYGYTF.

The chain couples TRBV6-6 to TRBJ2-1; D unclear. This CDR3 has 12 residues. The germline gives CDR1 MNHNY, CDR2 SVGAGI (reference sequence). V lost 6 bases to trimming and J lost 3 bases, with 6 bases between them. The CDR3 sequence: CASSPVYNEQFF. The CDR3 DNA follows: TGTGCCAGCAGCCCAGTCTACAATGAGCAGTTCTTC.

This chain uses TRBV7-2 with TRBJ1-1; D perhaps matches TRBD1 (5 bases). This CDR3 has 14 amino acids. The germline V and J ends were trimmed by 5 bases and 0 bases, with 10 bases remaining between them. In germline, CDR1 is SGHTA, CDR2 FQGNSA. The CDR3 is CASSQTALNTEAFF. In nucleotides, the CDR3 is TGTGCCAGCAGCCAGACAGCTTTGAACACTGAAGCTTTCTTT.

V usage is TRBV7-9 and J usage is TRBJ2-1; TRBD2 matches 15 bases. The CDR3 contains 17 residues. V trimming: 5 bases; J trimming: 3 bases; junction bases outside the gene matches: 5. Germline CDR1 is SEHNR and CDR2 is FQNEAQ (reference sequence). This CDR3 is CASSRTSGGAYYNEQFF. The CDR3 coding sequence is TGTGCCAGCAGCAGGACTAGCGGGGGGGCCTACTACAATGAGCAGTTCTTC.

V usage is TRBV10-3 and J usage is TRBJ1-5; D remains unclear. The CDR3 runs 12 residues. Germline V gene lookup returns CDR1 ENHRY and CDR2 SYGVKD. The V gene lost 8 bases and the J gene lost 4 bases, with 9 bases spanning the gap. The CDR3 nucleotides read TGTGCCATCGCCGAGGTAAATCAGCCCCAGCATTTT. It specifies CAIAEVNQPQHF.

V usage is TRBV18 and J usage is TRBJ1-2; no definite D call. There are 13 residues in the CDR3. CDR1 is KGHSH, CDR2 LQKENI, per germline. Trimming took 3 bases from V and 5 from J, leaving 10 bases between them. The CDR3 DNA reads TGTGCCAGCTCACCGGACTTTCGGTATGGCTACACCTTC. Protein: CASSPDFRYGYTF.

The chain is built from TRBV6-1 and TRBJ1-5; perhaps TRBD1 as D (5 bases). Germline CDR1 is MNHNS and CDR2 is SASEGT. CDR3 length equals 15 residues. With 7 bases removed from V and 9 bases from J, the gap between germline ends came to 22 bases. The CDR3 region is CASTSTQGWGGPQHF. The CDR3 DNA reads TGTGCCAGCACCTCTACTCAGGGCTGGGGGGGGCCCCAGCATTTT.

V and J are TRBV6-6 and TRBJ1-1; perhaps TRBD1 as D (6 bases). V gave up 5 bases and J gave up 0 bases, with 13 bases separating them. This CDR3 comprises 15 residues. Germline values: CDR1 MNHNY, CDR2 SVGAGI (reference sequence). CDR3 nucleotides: TGTGCCAGCAGTCGGACAGCTGATATGAACACTGAAGCTTTCTTT. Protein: CASSRTADMNTEAFF.

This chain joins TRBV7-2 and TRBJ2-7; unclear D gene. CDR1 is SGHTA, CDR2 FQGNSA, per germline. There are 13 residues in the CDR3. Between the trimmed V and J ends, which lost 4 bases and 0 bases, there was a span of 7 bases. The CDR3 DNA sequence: TGTGCCAGCAGCTCCTCCTACTCCTACGAGCAGTACTTC. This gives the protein CASSSSYSYEQYF.

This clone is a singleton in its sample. The CDR3 protein is CASSPKSGNNSPLHF. CDR3 coding DNA: TGTGCCAGCAGCCCCAAGAGCGGGAATAATTCACCCCTCCACTTT. V gene TRBV6-6 combines with J gene TRBJ1-6; D not certain. This CDR3 spans 15 amino acids. CDR1 MNHNY and CDR2 SVGAGI come from the germline V gene (reference sequence). Trimming removed 6 bases from V and 5 bases from J, with 14 bases in between.

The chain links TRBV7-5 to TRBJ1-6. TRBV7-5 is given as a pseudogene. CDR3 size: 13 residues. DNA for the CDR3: TGTGCCAGCAGCTTATACCCGCATTCACCCCTCCACTTT. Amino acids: CASSLYPHSPLHF.

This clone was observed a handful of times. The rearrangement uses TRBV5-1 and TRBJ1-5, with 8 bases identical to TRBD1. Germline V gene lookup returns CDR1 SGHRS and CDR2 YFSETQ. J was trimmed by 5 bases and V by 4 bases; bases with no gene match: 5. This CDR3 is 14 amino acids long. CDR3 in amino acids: CASSRTGRDQPQHF. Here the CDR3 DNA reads TGCGCCAGCAGCAGGACAGGGAGAGATCAGCCCCAGCATTTT. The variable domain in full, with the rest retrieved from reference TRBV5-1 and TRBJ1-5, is KAGVTQTPRYLIKTRGQQVTLSCSPISGHRSVSWYQQTPGQGLQFLFEYFSETQRNKGNFPGRFSGRQFSNSRSEMNVSTLELGDSALYLCASSRTGRDQPQHFGDGTRLSIL.